What follows is one T cell receptor beta chain and its context. Its specificity is not known. This sample was taken from a study of T cells after yellow fever vaccination. General study findings and limits: There was a possibility that FACS-sorted repertoires contained abundant clonotypes contaminating from the bulk population. Booster samples showed a return of most primary-vaccination clones (almost 97% CD4, over 70% CD8). It was a small share of clonotypes that appeared in both CD4 and CD8 compartments.

The ends were cut back, 0 bases at V and 2 bases at J, with 9 bases in the middle. The length of the CDR3 is 14 residues. Looked up from germline, CDR1 is SGHRS and CDR2 is YFSETQ. Conversion of TCR transcripts into cDNA relied on 5'RACE template switching, which added a universal primer site and UMIs. TCRdb ran MiXCR on the 5' RACE reads and lists one entry per CDR3 protein. In the table there are 500,000 to 650,000 distinct CDR3 sequences, over 9% of which are singletons. V and J are TRBV5-1 and TRBJ2-7, with D possibly matching TRBD1 (6 bases). The source is a man aged 30 to 45 who received the YFV17D yellow fever vaccine. The sequencing here drew on PBMCs, taken on the day of the yellow fever booster vaccination. The CDR3 reads CASSLEGHPYEQYF. DNA for the CDR3: TGCGCCAGCAGCTTGGAGGGACATCCCTACGAGCAGTACTTC.